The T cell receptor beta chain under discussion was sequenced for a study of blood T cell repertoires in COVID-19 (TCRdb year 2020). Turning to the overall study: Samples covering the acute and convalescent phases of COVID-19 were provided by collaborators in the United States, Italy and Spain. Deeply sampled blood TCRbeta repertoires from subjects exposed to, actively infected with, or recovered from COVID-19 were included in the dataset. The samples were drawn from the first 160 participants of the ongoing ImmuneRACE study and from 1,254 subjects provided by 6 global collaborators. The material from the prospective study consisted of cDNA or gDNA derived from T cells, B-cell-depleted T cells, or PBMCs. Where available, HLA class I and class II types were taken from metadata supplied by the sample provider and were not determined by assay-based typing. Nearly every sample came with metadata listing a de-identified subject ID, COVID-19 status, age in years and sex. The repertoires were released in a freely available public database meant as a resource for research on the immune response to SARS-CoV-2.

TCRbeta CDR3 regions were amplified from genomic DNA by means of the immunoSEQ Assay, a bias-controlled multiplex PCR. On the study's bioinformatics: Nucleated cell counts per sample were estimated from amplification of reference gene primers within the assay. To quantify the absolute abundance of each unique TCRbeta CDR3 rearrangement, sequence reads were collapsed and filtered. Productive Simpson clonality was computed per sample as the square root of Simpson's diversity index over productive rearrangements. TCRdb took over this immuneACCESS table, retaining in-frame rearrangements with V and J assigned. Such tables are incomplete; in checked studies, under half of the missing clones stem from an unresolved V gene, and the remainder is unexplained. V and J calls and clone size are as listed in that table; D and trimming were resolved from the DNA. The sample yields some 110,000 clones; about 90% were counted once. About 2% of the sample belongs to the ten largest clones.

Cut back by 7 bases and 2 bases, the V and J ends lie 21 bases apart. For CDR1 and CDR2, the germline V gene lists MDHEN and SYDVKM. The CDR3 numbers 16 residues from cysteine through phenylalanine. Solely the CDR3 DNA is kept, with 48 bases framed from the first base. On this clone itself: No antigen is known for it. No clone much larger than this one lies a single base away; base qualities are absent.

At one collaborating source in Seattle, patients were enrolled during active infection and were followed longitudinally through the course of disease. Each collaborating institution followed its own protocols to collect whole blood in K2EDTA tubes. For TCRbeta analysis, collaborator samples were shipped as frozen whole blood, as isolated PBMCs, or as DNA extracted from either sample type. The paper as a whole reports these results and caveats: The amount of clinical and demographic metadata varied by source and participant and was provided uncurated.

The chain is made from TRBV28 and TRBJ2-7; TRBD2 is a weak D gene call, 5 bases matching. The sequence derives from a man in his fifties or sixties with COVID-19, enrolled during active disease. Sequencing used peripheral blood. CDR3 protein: CASTSFGAAIPYEQYF. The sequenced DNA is TGTGCCAGCACCTCGTTTGGAGCGGCAATCCCCTACGAGCAGTACTTC.